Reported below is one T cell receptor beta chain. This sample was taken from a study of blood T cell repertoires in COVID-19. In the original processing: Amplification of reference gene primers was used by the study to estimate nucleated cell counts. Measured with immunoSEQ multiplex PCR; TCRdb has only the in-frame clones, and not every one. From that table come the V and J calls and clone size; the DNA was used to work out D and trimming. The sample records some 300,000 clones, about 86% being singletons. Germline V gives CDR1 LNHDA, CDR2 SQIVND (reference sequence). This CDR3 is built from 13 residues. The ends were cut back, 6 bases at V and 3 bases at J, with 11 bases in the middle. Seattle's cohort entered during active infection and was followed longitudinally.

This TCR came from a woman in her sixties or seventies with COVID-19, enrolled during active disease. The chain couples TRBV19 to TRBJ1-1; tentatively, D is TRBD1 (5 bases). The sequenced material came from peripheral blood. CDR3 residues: CASSQGRYTEAFF. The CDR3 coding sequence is TGTGCCAGTAGCCAGGGAAGGTACACTGAAGCTTTCTTT. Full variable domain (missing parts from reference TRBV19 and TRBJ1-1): DGGITQSPKYLFRKEGQNVTLSCEQNLNHDAMYWYRQDPGQGLRLIYYSQIVNDFQKGDIAEGYSVSREKKESFPLTVTSAQKNPTAFYLCASSQGRYTEAFFGQGTRLTVV.